This T cell receptor (beta chain) was sequenced for a study of Tregs in tolerant kidney transplant recipients (dated by TCRdb to the late 2010s). Concerning the study at large: Related donors were used in the transplants with nonmyeloablative bone marrow transplantation, and mixed chimerism was transient in the human trials. The study used TCRbeta sequencing to identify donor-specific regulatory T cells before combined kidney and bone marrow transplantation, then tracked those cells after transplant. Here is what the overall study found, with its caveats: Donor-specific Treg expansion was found to exceed global Treg expansion in tolerant patients, suggesting antigen-driven rather than nonspecific expansion. Although technical replication error seemed to be minimal, the question of biological reproducibility was not addressed directly. Because only a small number of patients were included, the study had limitations, and the results will need to be validated in larger populations as well as under other immunosuppression protocols. Expanding Tregs with activated donor B cells appeared to identify the most biologically relevant and donor-specific TCRbeta repertoire. For some patients, the PCR primers changed as time went on, which meant samples from those patients could not be compared with one another at the nucleotide level.

Genomic DNA was extracted from sorted cells with the QIAGEN DNeasy Blood and Tissue Kit for TCRbeta CDR3 sequencing. High-throughput TCRbeta CDR3 sequencing, including PCR amplification with bias correction and internal controls, was performed commercially through immunoSEQ. Per the original workflow: Unique productive TCRbeta sequences were defined by CDR3 nucleotide sequence where primers matched, otherwise by CDR3 amino acid sequence with Vbeta and Jbeta genes. To correct for sorting error, sequences found in more than one sorted population at a frequency ratio of 2:1 or less were discarded, and the remaining shared sequences were assigned to the population with the higher frequency. Sequences were defined as donor-reactive when expanded at least 5-fold in CFSE-low cells versus unstimulated cells and present at a frequency of at least 0.01% in CFSE-low cells. Jensen-Shannon divergence, calculated on the top 100 TCRbeta sequences ranked by frequency, was used to quantify repertoire divergence. For samples with multiple sequencing runs, sorting error was corrected separately for each run before the runs were pooled. TCRdb mirrors the immuneACCESS table, restricted to in-frame sequences. Some clones are absent from its copies; in checked studies, under half trace to an unresolved V gene, and the reason for the others is unknown. From that table come the V and J calls and clone size; the DNA was used to work out D and trimming. The sample includes around 74,000 clones, with 98% observed a single time. Together, the top ten hold 0.55% to 0.6% of the sample.

On this clone: Which antigen it targets is not known. No base quality information exists; no much larger clone differs at one position.

Read against the paper, the sample's time point label means: blood sample drawn before combined kidney and bone marrow transplant. Thawed PBMCs were FACS-sorted into unstimulated Tregs (CD4+CD25+CD127-), CD4+ non-Tregs (CD4+CD25-), CD4 cells and CD8 cells. 4 combined kidney and bone marrow transplant recipients from the ITN036ST trial were included as patients, and samples were available only from these trial subjects. Healthy control blood was processed to PBMCs with a Ficoll density gradient and then cryopreserved, whereas patient PBMCs were collected both before and after transplant. V is clipped by 7 bases and J by 4 bases, and the sequence between their germline boundaries is 19 bases long. Based on the germline V gene, the CDR1 and CDR2 sequences are SGHTA and FQGNSA. The CDR3 goes from the cysteine to the phenylalanine over 15 residues. This entry keeps only the CDR3 DNA: 45 bases, framed from base 1.

This receptor was taken from a human donor who received a combined kidney and bone marrow transplant. This specimen consisted of CD4+ T cells from blood, obtained before the transplant. The chain uses TRBV7-2 and TRBJ1-2; D gene: possibly TRBD1, on 5 matching bases. The CDR3 protein sequence reads: CASTLMMGTAYGYTF. The DNA reads TGTGCCAGCACCCTAATGATGGGGACTGCCTATGGCTACACCTTC. The CDR3, completed at both ends by the reference TRBV7-2 and TRBJ1-2 genes, gives the full variable domain GAGVSQSPSNKVTEKGKDVELRCDPISGHTALYWYRQSLGQGLEFLIYFQGNSAPDKSGLPSDRFSAERTGGSVSTLTIQRTQQEDSAVYLCASTLMMGTAYGYTFGSGTRLTVV.